The 27 T cell receptor beta chains given below trace back to one sample, sequenced in a study of human T cells and chemical hapten exposure. One entry per CDR3 protein results from TCRdb running MiXCR on the RACE reads. The table has 240,000 or so distinct CDR3 sequences, about 8.1% seen once. Regarding time point: pre-sensitization, week 0. As to treatment: therapeutic diphenylcyclopropenone sensitization with weekly scalp DPC. The material was whole blood, obtained in connection with sensitization to the hapten diphenylcyclopropenone (DPC). The receptors here all came from a woman in her 40s with alopecia areata. Some clones in this sample may be carry-over from other donors' samples.

The chain employs TRBV9 and TRBJ2-5, with a weak D call TRBD1 (6 bases). Germline CDR1 SGDLS, CDR2 YYNGEE. V lost 3 bases to trimming and J lost 5 bases, with 17 bases between them. CDR3 size: 15 residues. The CDR3 DNA is TGTGCCAGCAGCGCAGACAGGCCTCAGGGGGAGACCCAGTACTTC. It specifies CASSADRPQGETQYF.

This clonotype was observed a few times. The rearrangement links TRBV29-1 to TRBJ2-2, with D hard to call. The germline V and J ends were trimmed by 2 bases and 6 bases, with 1 base remaining between them. The CDR3 sequence is 10 residues long. CDR1 is SQVTM, CDR2 ANQGSEA, per germline. CDR3 bases: TGCAGCGTTGAATCCGGGGAGCTGTTTTTT. Translating it yields CSVESGELFF.

This clonotype was detected a few times. The V call is TRBV5-1, the J call TRBJ1-2; 7 nucleotides align to TRBD1. Germline V gives CDR1 SGHRS, CDR2 YFSETQ. The length of the CDR3 is 15 residues. J lost 0 bases, V lost 4 bases, and 6 bases had no gene match. This CDR3 reads CASSPGQIPNYGYTF. DNA of the CDR3: TGCGCCAGCAGCCCGGGACAGATTCCTAACTATGGCTACACCTTC. Based on the CDR3 plus reference TRBV5-1 and TRBJ1-2, the full variable domain is KAGVTQTPRYLIKTRGQQVTLSCSPISGHRSVSWYQQTPGQGLQFLFEYFSETQRNKGNFPGRFSGRQFSNSRSEMNVSTLELGDSALYLCASSPGQIPNYGYTFGSGTRLTVV.

The chain uses TRBV20-1 and TRBJ2-7; D unresolved. This CDR3 region has 14 residues. V lost 1 base, J lost 3 bases, and 13 bases lay in between. Germline CDR1 DFQATT, CDR2 SNEGSKA (reference sequence). CDR3 sequence reads: CSARADVKGYEQYF. Here the CDR3 DNA reads TGCAGTGCTAGAGCGGATGTGAAAGGCTACGAGCAGTACTTC.

This clonotype was observed a few times. This chain uses TRBV20-1 with TRBJ1-5, with D tentatively TRBD1 (6 bases). Trimming removed 1 base at V and 4 bases at J, with 14 bases between. This CDR3 is 15 amino acids long. CDR1 and CDR2 (germline): DFQATT, SNEGSKA (reference sequence). The CDR3 spells CSARADSQANQPQHF. As DNA, the CDR3 is TGCAGTGCTAGAGCGGACAGCCAGGCAAATCAGCCCCAGCATTTT.

This clonotype was counted at least ten times. The chain has TRBV6-6 and TRBJ2-7; 8 bases are shared with TRBD1. The CDR3 is 14 residues long. Per the germline V gene, CDR1 is MNHNY and CDR2 is SVGAGI (reference sequence). V was pared by 6 bases and J by 1 base, with 5 bases of the junction left unmatched. CDR3 DNA sequence: TGTGCCAGCAGCCGACAGGGGAGTTCCTACGAGCAGTACTTC. Protein: CASSRQGSSYEQYF.

There are a few counts of this clonotype. The chain recombines TRBV6-5 with TRBJ1-3, with unresolved D. The CDR3 covers 12 residues. The V and J ends lost 8 bases and 2 bases respectively, with 7 bases between them. Germline values: CDR1 MNHEY, CDR2 SVGAGI. The CDR3, as DNA: TGTGCCAGCGGATCGCCTGGAAACACCATATATTTT. Its protein product is CASGSPGNTIYF.

This clonotype was observed a handful of times. This chain connects TRBV12-3 or TRBV12-4 to TRBJ2-7; TRBD1 aligns across 11 bases. The V and J ends lost 5 bases and 1 base, in that order; junction bases with no gene match: 4. The CDR3 spans 15 residues. The chain's CDR3 is CASSTRDRGSYEQYF. The CDR3 DNA sequence: TGTGCCAGCAGTACCCGGGACAGGGGGTCCTACGAGCAGTACTTC.

The table lists this clonotype with a few counts. The chain has TRBV28 and TRBJ1-3, with 10 nucleotides matching TRBD1. The CDR3 spans 16 residues. Per germline, CDR1 MDHEN and CDR2 SYDVKM. The V gene end was trimmed by 3 bases and the J gene end by 5 bases; junction bases not matched to a gene: 7. CDR3 bases: TGTGCCAGCAGTTTCGTTACGGGACAGGGGCGAAACACCATATATTTT. This translates into CASSFVTGQGRNTIYF.

This clonotype was detected only a few times. The V and J genes are TRBV7-3 and TRBJ2-1; TRBD2 matches 10 bases. The CDR3 runs 17 residues. The J segment lost 7 bases and the V segment lost 0 bases, leaving 9 bases of the junction unmatched. CDR1 and CDR2 (germline): SGHTA, FQGTGA. CDR3 coding DNA: TGTGCCAGCAGCTTAACGCCTAGCGGGAGTGGAGAGAATGAGCAGTTCTTC. Amino acid sequence: CASSLTPSGSGENEQFF.

This chain connects TRBV15 to TRBJ2-3; D call uncertain. V lost 4 bases and J lost 5, with 10 bases in between. CDR3 size: 13 residues. Germline assignment: CDR1 LNHNV and CDR2 YYDKDF (reference sequence). The CDR3 sequence is CATSTYVVDTQYF. CDR3 nucleotide sequence: TGTGCCACCAGCACCTATGTTGTAGATACGCAGTATTTT.

This chain uses TRBV3-1 with TRBJ2-5; 9 bases are a match to TRBD2. After removal of 4 bases from V and 7 bases from J, the junction contained 10 bases not matched to a gene. CDR3 length equals 15 residues. CDR1 is LGHDT, CDR2 YNNKEL, per germline (reference sequence). CDR3 sequence reads: CASSLGGRGLGTQYF. As DNA, the CDR3 is TGTGCCAGCAGCCTTGGCGGGAGGGGTTTAGGGACCCAGTACTTC.

This clonotype appeared a few times. The V gene is TRBV24-1, the J gene TRBJ1-1; D gene uncertain. Trimming took off 3 bases at V and 6 bases at J, with 7 bases between the two ends. CDR3 length: 12 residues. Germline CDR1 and CDR2: KGHDR and SFDVKD. The CDR3 DNA reads as TGTGCCACCAGTGATGGTATCGCTGAAGCTTTCTTT. Protein product: CATSDGIAEAFF.

In this sample, this clonotype turned up many times. The chain combines TRBV6-2 or TRBV6-3 with TRBJ2-1, with 9 nucleotides matching TRBD1. The CDR3 covers 15 residues. Germline CDR1 MNHEY, CDR2 SVGEGT. V dropped 6 bases and J dropped 4; count of bases not matched to a gene: 7. In nucleotides, the CDR3 is TGTGCCAGCAGAGCCGGGACAGGGTTATACAATGAGCAGTTCTTC. This gives the protein CASRAGTGLYNEQFF.

There are a few counts of this clonotype. The chain recombines TRBV24-1 with TRBJ2-5; tentatively, D is TRBD2 (6 bases). Germline CDR1 KGHDR, CDR2 SFDVKD. V dropped 9 bases and J dropped 2 bases, with 9 bases sitting between them. CDR3 length: 12 residues. The CDR3 here is CATGGSQETQYF. CDR3 DNA sequence: TGTGCCACCGGGGGGTCACAAGAGACCCAGTACTTC.

This clonotype has a count of ten or more. The chain combines TRBV5-4 with TRBJ2-3; 10 bases match TRBD2. V trimming: 1 base; J trimming: 4 bases; junction bases outside the gene matches: 6. The germline CDR1 and CDR2 sequences are SGHNT and YYREEE (reference sequence). The CDR3 consists of 16 residues. The CDR3 protein is CASSLTSGKGADTQYF. DNA for the CDR3: TGTGCCAGCAGCTTGACTAGCGGGAAAGGTGCAGATACGCAGTATTTT.

This CDR3 is CASSQEPPGLAGGFNEQFF. DNA of the CDR3: TGCGCCAGCAGCCAAGAACCCCCGGGACTAGCGGGAGGTTTCAATGAGCAGTTCTTC. This chain connects TRBV4-3 to TRBJ2-1, with 15 positions matching TRBD2. Germline CDR1 is LGHNA and CDR2 is YSLEER. With V trimmed by 0 bases and J by 6 bases, 9 bases remained unmatched. The CDR3 length is 19 residues.

This rearrangement joins TRBV6-5 to TRBJ2-7; 14 nucleotides line up with TRBD2. CDR1 and CDR2 (germline): MNHEY, SVGAGI. This CDR3 is built from 17 residues. The junction had 9 bases not matched to a gene; V was cut back by 5 bases and J by 3 bases. The CDR3 DNA reads TGTGCCAGCAGTCCGCGACTAGCGGGAGGGCCGGGCTACGAGCAGTACTTC. It specifies CASSPRLAGGPGYEQYF.

V usage is TRBV9 and J usage is TRBJ2-5; 8 nucleotides line up with TRBD2. The CDR3 sequence is 15 residues long. Germline CDR1 and CDR2: SGDLS and YYNGEE. V was clipped by 0 bases and J by 2 bases; unmatched bases: 3. CDR3 nucleotide sequence: TGTGCCAGCAGCGTAGTGGCTAGCGGGCAAGAGACCCAGTACTTC. Its protein product is CASSVVASGQETQYF.

This clonotype was recorded at least ten times. The gene calls are TRBV28 and TRBJ1-1, with D possibly being TRBD1 (5 bases). Trimming left V 9 bases short and J 0 bases short, with 11 bases between. CDR1 and CDR2 (germline): MDHEN, SYDVKM. The CDR3 totals 13 residues. The CDR3, as DNA: TGTGCCAGTACAGGAGTAATGAACACTGAAGCTTTCTTT. This gives the protein CASTGVMNTEAFF. The complete variable domain, with remaining parts taken from reference TRBV28 and TRBJ1-1, reads DVKVTQSSRYLVKRTGEKVFLECVQDMDHENMFWYRQDPGLGLRLIYFSYDVKMKEKGDIPEGYSVSREKKERFSLILESASTNQTSMYLCASTGVMNTEAFFGQGTRLTVV.

The V gene is TRBV5-1, the J gene TRBJ2-2; possible D gene TRBD1, 5 bases. The germline V and J ends were trimmed by 1 base and 0 bases, with 13 bases remaining between them. This CDR3 spans 17 amino acids. Germline lookup yields CDR1 SGHRS and CDR2 YFSETQ. The CDR3 DNA reads as TGCGCCAGCAGCTTGAGTAGGGGCCTTACGAACACCGGGGAGCTGTTTTTT. Translation gives CASSLSRGLTNTGELFF.

V gene TRBV5-1 combines with J gene TRBJ2-6, with TRBD1 identical over 8 bases. J gave up 0 bases and V 0 bases, and 8 bases lay outside the gene matches. Germline values: CDR1 SGHRS, CDR2 YFSETQ. There are 19 residues in the CDR3. The CDR3 is CASSLAPQGADSGANVLTF. As DNA, the CDR3 is TGCGCCAGCAGCTTGGCCCCGCAGGGGGCCGACTCTGGGGCCAACGTCCTGACTTTC.

This clonotype turned up a few times. The chain carries TRBV3-1 and TRBJ2-2, with D unclear. Germline assignment: CDR1 LGHDT and CDR2 YNNKEL (reference sequence). The germline V and J ends were trimmed by 1 base and 7 bases, with 4 bases remaining between them. The CDR3 runs 12 residues. The CDR3 DNA is TGTGCCAGCAGCCAAGGGATCGGGGAGCTGTTTTTT. It yields the protein CASSQGIGELFF.

This chain connects TRBV24-1 to TRBJ2-2, with D possibly being TRBD1 (5 bases). CDR1 and CDR2 from the germline V gene are KGHDR and SFDVKD. The CDR3 spans 15 residues. The germline V and J ends were trimmed by 3 bases and 4 bases, with 11 bases remaining between them. The CDR3 DNA reads as TGTGCCACCAGTGATCAACGACAGATCACCGGGGAGCTGTTTTTT. Translating it yields CATSDQRQITGELFF.

This rearrangement joins TRBV29-1 to TRBJ1-3; no definite D call. This CDR3 has 13 amino acids. Trimming took 7 bases from V and 2 from J, leaving 12 bases between them. The germline gives CDR1 SQVTM, CDR2 ANQGSEA. The CDR3 DNA reads as TGCAGCGCTGAGCCAATAGCTGGAAACACCATATATTTT. Translated: CSAEPIAGNTIYF.

The chain couples TRBV4-3 to TRBJ1-2, with no clear D. CDR1 and CDR2 from the germline V gene are LGHNA and YSLEER. The CDR3 totals 15 residues. The V end lost 0 bases, the J end lost 2 bases, and 10 bases lay between the germline ends. Here the CDR3 reads CASSQDQALNYGYTF. CDR3 nucleotide sequence: TGCGCCAGCAGCCAAGATCAGGCCCTAAACTATGGCTACACCTTC.

This clonotype was detected only a few times. The gene calls are TRBV5-1 and TRBJ2-3; tentatively, D is TRBD1 (6 bases). Trimming took off 4 bases at V and 3 bases at J, with 18 bases between the two ends. The length of the CDR3 is 16 residues. The germline V gene has CDR1 SGHRS and CDR2 YFSETQ. The CDR3 region is CASSVVGGDRTDTQYF. CDR3 bases: TGCGCCAGCAGCGTTGTTGGGGGTGACAGGACAGATACGCAGTATTTT.